These T cell receptor beta chains were read from a single sample in a study of cytomegalovirus exposure and HLA in healthy donors. Clones were sequenced by immunoSEQ multiplex PCR, and TCRdb holds only the in-frame ones, with some missing. The sample gives around 230,000 clones, about four fifths of which show up once; about 6.4% is in the top ten. Sequencing used PBMCs. Every receptor here comes from a man in his forties in good health and CMV-seropositive. The CDR3 runs from the conserved cysteine through the conserved F or W.

V: TRBV11-1; J: TRBJ2-5; CDR3: CASSYGLAVETQYF
V: TRBV25-1; J: TRBJ2-1; CDR3: CASSPSQRPANEQFF
V: TRBV13; J: TRBJ2-1; CDR3: CASSFPTTSGREQFF
V: TRBV28; J: TRBJ2-2; CDR3: CASSFGKFANTGELFF
V: TRBV30; J: TRBJ1-3; CDR3: CAWSEGSGNTIYF
V: TRBV7-2; J: TRBJ2-1; CDR3: CASSLGLNEQFF
V: TRBV29-1; J: TRBJ1-2; CDR3: CSVVGGGPPGVGYTF
V: TRBV7-9; J: TRBJ1-4; CDR3: CASSANRGGNEKLFF
V: TRBV19; J: TRBJ2-3; CDR3: CASSIGTSGRDTQYF
V: TRBV5-1; J: TRBJ2-5; CDR3: CASSLVGLAGGGQETQYF
V: TRBV6-1; J: TRBJ1-4; CDR3: CASSTRQGANEKLFF
V: TRBV7-9; J: TRBJ2-5; CDR3: CASSPGTSGREETQYF
V: TRBV5-1; J: TRBJ2-1; CDR3: CASSWTSGYNEQFF
V: TRBV9; J: TRBJ2-1; CDR3: CASSVDLLAGAYNEQFF
V: TRBV6-5; J: TRBJ1-5; CDR3: CASSYSIPGQGQPQHF
V: TRBV5-1; J: TRBJ2-3; CDR3: CASSLRSSGISDTQYF
V: TRBV5-4; J: TRBJ2-1; CDR3: CASSSGLADTDEQFF
V: TRBV7-8; J: TRBJ2-1; CDR3: CASSPTRTSALNEQFF
V: TRBV28; J: TRBJ1-1; CDR3: CASSLLTSSTEAFF
V: TRBV5-4; J: TRBJ2-2; CDR3: CASSLGQFTGELFF
V: TRBV2; J: TRBJ1-5; CDR3: CASRAGPNSNQPQHF
V: TRBV6-5; J: TRBJ2-7; CDR3: CASSYGTSGRNEQYF
V: TRBV5-1; J: TRBJ2-5; CDR3: CASSFPGRVETQYF